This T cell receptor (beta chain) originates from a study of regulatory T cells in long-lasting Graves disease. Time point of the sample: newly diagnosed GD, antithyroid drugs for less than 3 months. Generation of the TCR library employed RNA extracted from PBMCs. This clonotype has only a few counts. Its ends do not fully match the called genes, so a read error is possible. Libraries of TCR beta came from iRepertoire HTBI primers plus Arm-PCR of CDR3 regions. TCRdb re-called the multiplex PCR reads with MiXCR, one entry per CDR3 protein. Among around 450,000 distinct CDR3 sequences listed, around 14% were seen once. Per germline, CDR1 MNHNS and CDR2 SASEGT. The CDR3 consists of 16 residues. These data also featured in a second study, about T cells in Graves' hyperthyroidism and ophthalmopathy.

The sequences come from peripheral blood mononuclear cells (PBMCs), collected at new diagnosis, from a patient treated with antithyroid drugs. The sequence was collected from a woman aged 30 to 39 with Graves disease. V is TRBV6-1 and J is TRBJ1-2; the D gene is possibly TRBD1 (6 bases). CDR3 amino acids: CAISEPNRALDYGYTF. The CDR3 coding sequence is TGTGCCATCAGTGAGCCTAACAGGGCCCTCGACTATGGCTACACCTTC.